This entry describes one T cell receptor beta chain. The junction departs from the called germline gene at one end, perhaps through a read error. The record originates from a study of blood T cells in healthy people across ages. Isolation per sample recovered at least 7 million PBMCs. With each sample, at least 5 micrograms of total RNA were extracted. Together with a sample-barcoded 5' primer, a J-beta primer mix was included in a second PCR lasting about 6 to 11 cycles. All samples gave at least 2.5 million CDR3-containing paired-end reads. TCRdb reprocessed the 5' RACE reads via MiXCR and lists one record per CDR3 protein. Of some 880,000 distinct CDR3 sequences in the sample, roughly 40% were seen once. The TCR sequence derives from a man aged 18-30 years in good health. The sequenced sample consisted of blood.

Here the CDR3 reads CARSQDSRGGNYGYTF. DNA of the CDR3: TGTGCCCGCAGCCAAGATAGTCGGGGGGGAAACTATGGCTACACCTTC. This rearrangement joins TRBV4-2 to TRBJ1-2; perhaps TRBD1 as D (5 bases). This CDR3 contains 16 residues. CDR1 and CDR2 (germline): LGHNA, YNFKEQ.